Listed below are T cell receptor beta chains from one sample, sequenced in a study of blood T cell repertoires in COVID-19. The repertoire was sequenced with immunoSEQ multiplex PCR; TCRdb's copy has only in-frame clones and lacks some. This sample has about 120,000 clones; roughly 88% occur once, and the top ten carry more than 7%. Sequencing used peripheral blood. The receptors derive from a woman aged 65 to 85 who had recovered from COVID-19. Each CDR3 is given with its conserved first and last residue. D genes are given only for firm matches. The size field is filled for only some rows; it gives once, few, many or a size class.

abundance	v_gene	j_gene	d_gene	CDR3aa	CDR3nt
.	TRBV18	TRBJ2-5	.	CASSRGQQETQYF	TGTGCCAGCTCACGCGGACAGCAGGAGACCCAGTACTTC
.	TRBV27	TRBJ2-4	TRBD2	CASGSGGRRVF	TGTGCCAGCGGCTCTGGCGGGAGACGCGTCTTC
.	TRBV5-1	TRBJ2-1	TRBD2	CASSSKLAGGSYNEQFF	TGCGCCAGCAGCTCTAAACTAGCGGGGGGGTCATACAATGAGCAGTTCTTC
.	TRBV15	TRBJ2-1	.	CATSRSYNEQFF	TGTGCCACCAGTCGCTCCTACAATGAGCAGTTCTTC
.	TRBV27	TRBJ2-7	TRBD1	CASSADQGASFYEQYF	TGTGCCAGCAGTGCCGACCAGGGGGCGTCTTTCTACGAGCAGTACTTC
.	TRBV18	TRBJ2-3	.	CASSPFRGSDTQYF	TGTGCCAGCTCACCATTCCGGGGTTCGGATACGCAGTATTTT
.	TRBV5-1	TRBJ2-1	TRBD2	CASSLNIFSGGAYNEQFF	TGCGCCAGCAGCTTGAACATCTTTAGCGGGGGGGCTTACAATGAGCAGTTCTTC
.	TRBV10-1	TRBJ2-5	.	CASSARGPGKPAAETQYF	TGCGCCAGCAGCGCCCGAGGCCCGGGGAAACCCGCGGCGGAGACCCAGTACTTC
.	TRBV20-1	TRBJ2-1	.	CSASFQRGYNEQFF	TGCAGTGCTAGTTTTCAGCGTGGGTACAATGAGCAGTTCTTC
.	TRBV15	TRBJ2-5	TRBD2	CATSRGGRGREETQYF	TGTGCCACCAGCAGGGGCGGCCGAGGGAGGGAGGAGACCCAGTACTTC
.	TRBV4-3	TRBJ1-2	.	CASSLGGGGSDYGYTF	TGCGCCAGCAGCCTGGGGGGCGGGGGTTCAGACTATGGCTACACCTTC
.	TRBV18	TRBJ2-7	.	CASSPRGSHYEQYF	TGTGCCAGCTCACCACGCGGCAGCCACTACGAGCAGTACTTC
.	TRBV10-3	TRBJ1-1	.	CAISESPGRGGQDTEAFF	TGTGCCATCAGTGAGTCGCCCGGGCGGGGGGGCCAGGACACTGAAGCTTTCTTT
.	TRBV7-9	TRBJ2-5	TRBD1	CASSLALGQGRETQYF	TGTGCCAGCAGCTTAGCACTTGGACAGGGGCGGGAGACCCAGTACTTC
.	TRBV29-1	TRBJ2-1	.	CSVAGVMNNEQFF	TGCAGCGTTGCGGGGGTTATGAACAATGAGCAGTTCTTC
.	TRBV14	TRBJ1-2	.	CASSQDVAGYGYTF	TGTGCCAGCAGCCAAGATGTCGCAGGCTATGGCTACACCTTC
.	TRBV28	TRBJ2-7	.	CASSFTEDRTYEQYF	TGTGCCAGCAGTTTTACCGAGGACAGAACCTACGAGCAGTACTTC
.	TRBV5-8	TRBJ2-6	.	CASSRDKQRAGANVLTF	TGTGCCAGCAGCCGGGACAAGCAACGGGCTGGGGCCAACGTCCTGACTTTC
.	TRBV9	TRBJ1-1	.	CASSVETDLTNTEAFF	TGTGCCAGCAGCGTAGAAACAGACCTCACGAACACTGAAGCTTTCTTT
.	TRBV7-9	TRBJ1-4	TRBD1	CASSPKGTGGENGKLFF	TGTGCCAGCAGCCCCAAGGGGACAGGGGGCGAGAATGGAAAACTGTTTTTT
.	TRBV5-1	TRBJ2-7	.	CASSRGTQGSYEQYF	TGCGCCAGCAGTCGTGGGACACAGGGCTCCTACGAGCAGTACTTC
.	TRBV4-2	TRBJ2-2	.	CASSPGSNTGELFF	TGTGCCAGCAGCCCGGGATCGAACACCGGGGAGCTGTTTTTT
.	TRBV7-2	TRBJ1-1	.	CASSLEWGRATEAFF	TGTGCCAGCAGCTTAGAGTGGGGGCGGGCGACTGAAGCTTTCTTT
few	TRBV28	TRBJ2-2	.	CASSLSGQNTGELFF	TGTGCCAGCAGTTTATCGGGACAGAACACCGGGGAGCTGTTTTTT
.	TRBV4-3	TRBJ1-6	TRBD1	CASSQDFAGGSSPLHF	TGCGCCAGCAGCCAAGATTTCGCAGGGGGCAGTTCACCCCTCCACTTT
.	TRBV5-8	TRBJ1-3	.	CASSSTQGSGNTIYF	TGTGCCAGCAGCTCGACTCAGGGGTCTGGAAACACCATATATTTT
once	TRBV5-6	TRBJ2-4	.	CASSPSGLAKNIQYF	TGTGCCAGCAGCCCCTCGGGACTAGCCAAAAACATTCAGTACTTC
.	TRBV9	TRBJ2-1	TRBD2	CASSRAGGGLSSYNEQFF	TGTGCCAGCAGCCGAGCGGGAGGGGGATTAAGCTCCTACAATGAGCAGTTCTTC